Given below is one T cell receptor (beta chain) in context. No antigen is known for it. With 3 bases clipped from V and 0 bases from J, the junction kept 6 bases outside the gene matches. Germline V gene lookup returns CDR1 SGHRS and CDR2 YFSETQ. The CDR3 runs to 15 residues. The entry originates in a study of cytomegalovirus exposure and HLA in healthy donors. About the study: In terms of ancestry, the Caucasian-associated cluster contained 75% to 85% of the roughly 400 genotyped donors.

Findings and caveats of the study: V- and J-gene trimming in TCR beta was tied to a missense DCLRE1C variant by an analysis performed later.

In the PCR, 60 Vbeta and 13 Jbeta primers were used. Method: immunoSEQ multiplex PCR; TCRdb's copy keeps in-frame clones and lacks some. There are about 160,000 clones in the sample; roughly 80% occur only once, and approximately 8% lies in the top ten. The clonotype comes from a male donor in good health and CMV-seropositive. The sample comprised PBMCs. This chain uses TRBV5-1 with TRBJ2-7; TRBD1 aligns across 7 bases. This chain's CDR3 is CASSSSGQSSYEQYF. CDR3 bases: TGCGCCAGCAGCTCTTCGGGACAGTCCTCCTACGAGCAGTACTTC.